The 4 T cell receptor beta chains reported below all come from one sample, sequenced in a study of blood T cell repertoires in COVID-19. Profiled with immunoSEQ multiplex PCR; TCRdb holds only in-frame clones, not every one. The table records about 70,000 clones, roughly 79% of them present only once. Sequencing was carried out using peripheral blood. These receptors originate from a woman aged 55-75 years with acute or convalescent COVID-19.

This clone has a handful of counts. This sequence joins TRBV28 and TRBJ2-3; 9 positions agree with TRBD1. The CDR3 length is 15 residues. With V trimmed by 5 bases and J by 1 base, 4 bases remained unmatched. Germline lookup yields CDR1 MDHEN and CDR2 SYDVKM. The CDR3 nucleotides are TGTGCCAGCAGTGGGACAGGGCGGGGCACAGATACGCAGTATTTT. Translation: CASSGTGRGTDTQYF.

V usage is TRBV7-9 and J usage is TRBJ2-5, with a possible D match to TRBD2 (6 bases). CDR1 and CDR2 from the germline V gene are SEHNR and FQNEAQ (reference sequence). The CDR3 is made up of 13 amino acids. V lost 3 bases to trimming and J lost 4 bases, with 9 bases between them. CDR3 amino acids: CASSFAGRETQYF. The CDR3 bases are TGTGCCAGCAGCTTTGCGGGGCGAGAGACCCAGTACTTC.

The rearrangement links TRBV2 to TRBJ2-7; 9 positions agree with TRBD2. V was pared by 8 bases and J by 5 bases, with 16 bases of the junction left unmatched. CDR3 length: 16 residues. CDR1 and CDR2 from the germline V gene are SNHLY and FYNNEI. The CDR3 region is CASAGGSGGPWDEQYF. As DNA, the CDR3 is TGTGCCAGCGCGGGGGGGAGCGGGGGCCCCTGGGACGAGCAGTACTTC.

The rearrangement links TRBV28 to TRBJ1-1, with D possibly TRBD1 on 5 matching bases. Germline V gene sequence: CDR1 MDHEN, CDR2 SYDVKM. The V gene lost 1 base and the J gene lost 0 bases, with 6 bases spanning the gap. This CDR3 spans 14 amino acids. The CDR3 nucleotides read TGTGCCAGCAGTTTATCAGGGTTGAACACTGAAGCTTTCTTT. Its translation is CASSLSGLNTEAFF.